The entry below describes one TCR beta chain. Antigen specificity is unknown. The data stem from a study of cytomegalovirus exposure and HLA in healthy donors. The germline V gene has CDR1 LNHDA and CDR2 SQIVND (reference sequence). After removal of 6 bases from V and 3 bases from J, the junction contained 4 bases not matched to a gene. This CDR3 is 13 amino acids long. Whole-study findings and limits: It was likely that a cluster of highly shared sequence variants was a sequencing artifact.

With 60 Vbeta and 13 Jbeta primers, the PCR was carried out. Data came from immunoSEQ multiplex PCR; TCRdb stores just in-frame clones and leaves some out. The sample has 120,000 or so clones, approximately 75% seen once; the top ten hold under 5%. This rearrangement joins TRBV19 to TRBJ2-5, with 7 bases that match TRBD1. This TCR derives from a man between 25 and 39 years old in good health and CMV-seronegative. The sample consisted of PBMCs. The CDR3 spells CASRAGTEETQYF. The CDR3 DNA follows: TGTGCCAGTAGGGCCGGGACAGAAGAGACCCAGTACTTC.